These T cell receptor beta chains were read from a single sample in a study of blood T cell repertoires in COVID-19. The method was immunoSEQ multiplex PCR; TCRdb's version includes in-frame clones alone and lacks a portion of them. The sample lists 150,000 to 200,000 clones, 83% occurring once. Input material: peripheral blood. The receptors were gathered from a human donor in a cohort sampled during active COVID-19. The CDR3 runs from the conserved cysteine through the conserved F or W. D genes are given only for firm matches. Not every row has a clone size; where given, it reads once, few, many or a size class.

j_call	clone_size	v_call	d_call	cdr3_aa	cdr3_nt
TRBJ2-7	NA	TRBV6-5	TRBD1	CASSFDRDPPYEQYF	TGTGCCAGCAGTTTCGACAGGGACCCTCCCTACGAGCAGTACTTC
TRBJ2-7	NA	TRBV19	NA	CASSIGLEGRIYEQYF	TGTGCCAGTAGTATAGGCTTGGAGGGTCGGATTTACGAGCAGTACTTC
TRBJ2-5	NA	TRBV15	TRBD1	CATSRDRTGQETQYF	TGTGCCACCAGCAGAGATCGGACAGGCCAAGAGACCCAGTACTTC
TRBJ2-6	NA	TRBV11-2	TRBD1	CASSPRDRVSGANVLTF	TGTGCCAGCAGCCCCCGGGACAGGGTTTCTGGGGCCAACGTCCTGACTTTC
TRBJ2-7	few	TRBV4-3	NA	CASSHSGAAFPPYEQYF	TGCGCCAGCAGCCACTCAGGGGCAGCGTTCCCTCCCTACGAGCAGTACTTC
TRBJ2-7	NA	TRBV6-1	TRBD2	CASSEVPGGDEQYF	TGTGCCAGCAGTGAAGTCCCGGGAGGCGACGAGCAGTACTTC
TRBJ1-1	few	TRBV3-1/TRBV3-2	NA	CASSPIGRVEAFF	TGTGCCAGCAGCCCGATTGGCAGGGTGGAGGCTTTCTTT
TRBJ1-1	NA	TRBV7-3	TRBD1	CASSLSGTGTEAFF	TGTGCCAGCAGCTTATCAGGGACAGGGACTGAAGCTTTCTTT
TRBJ2-3	NA	TRBV7-9	NA	CASSFAADTQYF	TGTGCCAGCAGCTTCGCGGCAGATACGCAGTATTTT
TRBJ2-7	NA	TRBV2	NA	CASEGAGNSYEQYF	TGTGCCAGCGAAGGGGCAGGAAACTCCTACGAGCAGTACTTC
TRBJ2-5	NA	TRBV6-5	TRBD2	CASSYSLAGGWETQYF	TGTGCCAGCAGTTACTCCTTAGCGGGAGGGTGGGAGACCCAGTACTTC
TRBJ2-7	NA	TRBV7-2	TRBD2	CASSLISTQGGTYEQYF	TGTGCCAGCAGCTTAATTTCAACCCAGGGAGGGACCTACGAGCAGTACTTC
TRBJ1-6	NA	TRBV6-5	TRBD1	CASSYSTGQGASPLHF	TGTGCCAGCAGTTACTCGACCGGACAGGGTGCTTCACCCCTCCACTTT
TRBJ2-5	NA	TRBV21-1	NA	CASSKEPRVGTQYF	TGTGCCAGCAGCAAAGAACCCAGGGTAGGGACCCAGTACTTC
TRBJ1-5	NA	TRBV19	NA	CASSIGSGNQPQHF	TGTGCCAGTAGTATCGGGTCTGGCAATCAGCCCCAGCATTTT
TRBJ2-7	NA	TRBV7-8	NA	CASSYTKVTGATRYYEQYF	TGTGCCAGCAGCTATACTAAAGTTACAGGAGCGACTCGCTACTACGAGCAGTACTTC
TRBJ2-7	once	TRBV5-5	NA	CASSGPGVYEQYF	TGTGCCAGCAGCGGACCGGGAGTCTACGAGCAGTACTTC
TRBJ1-1	NA	TRBV7-8	NA	CASSFQVTIWTEAFF	TGTGCCAGCAGCTTCCAGGTGACTATTTGGACTGAAGCTTTCTTT
TRBJ2-7	NA	TRBV5-6	NA	CASSQPGIYEQYF	TGTGCCAGCAGCCAACCCGGGATCTACGAGCAGTACTTC
TRBJ2-1	NA	TRBV5-1	NA	CASTGAGQSYNEQFF	TGCGCCAGCACTGGGGCGGGACAGTCCTACAATGAGCAGTTCTTC
TRBJ1-2	NA	TRBV4-1	TRBD1	CASSRQGQFYGYTF	TGCGCCAGCAGCCGACAGGGACAGTTCTATGGCTACACCTTC
TRBJ1-6	NA	TRBV3-1/TRBV3-2	TRBD1	CASSQGGRGRASPLHF	TGTGCCAGCAGCCAAGGTGGCAGGGGGCGCGCTTCACCCCTCCACTTT